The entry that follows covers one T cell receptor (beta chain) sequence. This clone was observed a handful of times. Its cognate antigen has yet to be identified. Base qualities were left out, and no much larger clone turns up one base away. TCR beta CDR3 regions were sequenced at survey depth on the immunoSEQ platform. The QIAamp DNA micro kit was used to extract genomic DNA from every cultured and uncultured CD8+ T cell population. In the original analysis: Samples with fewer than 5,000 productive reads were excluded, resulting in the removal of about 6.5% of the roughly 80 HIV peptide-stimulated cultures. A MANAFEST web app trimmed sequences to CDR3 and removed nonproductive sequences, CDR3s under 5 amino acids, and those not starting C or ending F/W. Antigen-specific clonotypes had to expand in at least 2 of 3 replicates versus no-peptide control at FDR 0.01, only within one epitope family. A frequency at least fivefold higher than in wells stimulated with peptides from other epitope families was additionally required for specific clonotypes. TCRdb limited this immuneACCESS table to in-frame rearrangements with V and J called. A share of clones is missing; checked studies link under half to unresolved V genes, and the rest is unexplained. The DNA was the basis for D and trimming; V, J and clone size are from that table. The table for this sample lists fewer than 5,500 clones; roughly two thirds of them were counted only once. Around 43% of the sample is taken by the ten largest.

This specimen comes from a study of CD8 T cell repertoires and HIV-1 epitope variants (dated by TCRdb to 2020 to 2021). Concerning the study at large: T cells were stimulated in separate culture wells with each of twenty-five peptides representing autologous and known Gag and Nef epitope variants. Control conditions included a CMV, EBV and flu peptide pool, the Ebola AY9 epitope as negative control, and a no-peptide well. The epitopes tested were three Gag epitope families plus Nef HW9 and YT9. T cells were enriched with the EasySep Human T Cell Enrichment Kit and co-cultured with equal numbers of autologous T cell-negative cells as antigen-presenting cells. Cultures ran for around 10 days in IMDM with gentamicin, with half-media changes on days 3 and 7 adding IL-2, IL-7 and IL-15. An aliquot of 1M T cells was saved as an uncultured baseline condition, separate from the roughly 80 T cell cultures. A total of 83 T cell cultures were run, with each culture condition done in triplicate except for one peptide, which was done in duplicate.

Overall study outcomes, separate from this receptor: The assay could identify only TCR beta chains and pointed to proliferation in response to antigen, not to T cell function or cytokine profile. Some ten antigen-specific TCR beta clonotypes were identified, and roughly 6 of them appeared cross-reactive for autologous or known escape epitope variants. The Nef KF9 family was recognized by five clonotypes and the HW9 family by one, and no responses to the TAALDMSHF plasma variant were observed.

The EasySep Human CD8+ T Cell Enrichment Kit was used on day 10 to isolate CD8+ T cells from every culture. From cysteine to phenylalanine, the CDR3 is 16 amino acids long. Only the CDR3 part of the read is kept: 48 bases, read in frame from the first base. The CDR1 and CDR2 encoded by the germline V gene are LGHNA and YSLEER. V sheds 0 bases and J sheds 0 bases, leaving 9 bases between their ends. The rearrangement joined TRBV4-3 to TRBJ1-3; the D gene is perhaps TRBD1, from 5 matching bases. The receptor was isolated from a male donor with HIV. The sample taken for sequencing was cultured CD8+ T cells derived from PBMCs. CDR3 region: CASSQDRASSGNTIYF. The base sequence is TGCGCCAGCAGCCAAGACAGGGCGAGCTCTGGAAACACCATATATTTT.